These 13 T cell receptor beta chains were all obtained from the same sample, sequenced in a study of shared clonotypes between healthy human individuals. Assay used: immunoSEQ multiplex PCR; TCRdb lists only in-frame clones, some missing. The data hold about 480,000 clones, with 70% to 80% observed a single time. Sequencing was performed on PBMCs. The receptors come from a middle-aged woman in good health. Some clones in this sample may be carry-over from other donors' samples.

This chain uses TRBV9 with TRBJ2-1; the match to TRBD2 covers 10 bases. This CDR3 comprises 15 residues. V lost 4 bases and J lost 3; bases outside the gene matches: 4. From germline, CDR1 is SGDLS and CDR2 YYNGEE. Here the CDR3 DNA reads TGTGCCAGCAGCCTAGGACTAGCGGTCTACAATGAGCAGTTCTTC. As protein: CASSLGLAVYNEQFF. The complete variable domain, with remaining parts taken from reference TRBV9 and TRBJ2-1, reads DSGVTQTPKHLITATGQRVTLRCSPRSGDLSVYWYQQSLDQGLQFLIQYYNGEERAKGNILERFSAQQFPDLHSELNLSSLELGDSALYFCASSLGLAVYNEQFFGPGTRLTVL.

The V and J genes are TRBV2 and TRBJ2-1, with unresolved D. Germline V gene data show CDR1 as SNHLY and CDR2 as FYNNEI. The CDR3 consists of 13 residues. V was trimmed by 2 bases and J by 3 bases, leaving 5 bases between them. CDR3 nucleotide sequence: TGTGCCAGCAGTGAAAACAGCTACAATGAGCAGTTCTTC. Protein sequence: CASSENSYNEQFF.

The CDR3: CASSFQEGTEAFF. The CDR3 region has the DNA TGTGCCAGCAGCTTCCAGGAAGGCACTGAAGCTTTCTTT. The chain carries TRBV7-9 and TRBJ1-1; D is unclear. This CDR3 spans 13 amino acids. CDR1 and CDR2 (germline): SEHNR, FQNEAQ (reference sequence). V lost 3 bases and J lost 4, with 9 bases in between.

The rearrangement joins TRBV4-3 to TRBJ1-1; unclear D gene. Germline values: CDR1 LGHNA, CDR2 YSLEER. CDR3 length equals 15 residues. Trimming removed 0 bases at V and 3 bases at J, with 11 bases between. The CDR3 DNA reads TGCGCCAGCAGCCAAGATTCCCACGGAGACACTGAAGCTTTCTTT. Its protein product is CASSQDSHGDTEAFF.

This clone was observed a few times. The CDR3 spells CASSVADGTEAFF. CDR3 DNA sequence: TGTGCCAGCAGCGTAGCGGATGGCACTGAAGCTTTCTTT. This rearrangement joins TRBV9 to TRBJ1-1; D gene ambiguous. The ends were cut back, 0 bases at V and 4 bases at J, with 7 bases in the middle. The CDR3 is made up of 13 amino acids. Germline assignment: CDR1 SGDLS and CDR2 YYNGEE.

The chain joins TRBV9 to TRBJ1-1, with 8 bases aligning to TRBD1. Per germline, CDR1 SGDLS and CDR2 YYNGEE. V dropped 0 bases and J dropped 0; count of bases not matched to a gene: 7. The CDR3 sequence is 17 residues long. The DNA for the CDR3 is TGTGCCAGCAGCGTAGACCTAGGACAGGGTATGAACACTGAAGCTTTCTTT. Its translation: CASSVDLGQGMNTEAFF.

The chain is built from TRBV7-2 and TRBJ2-1; either TRBD1 or TRBD2 may supply D (6 bases each). CDR1 and CDR2 (germline): SGHTA, FQGNSA. Between the trimmed V and J ends, which lost 4 bases and 5 bases, there was a span of 18 bases. The CDR3 sequence is 16 residues long. DNA for the CDR3: TGTGCCAGCAGCTCCACGGGGGCAGGTGTGGACAATGAGCAGTTCTTC. Translation gives CASSSTGAGVDNEQFF.

The genes are TRBV10-3 and TRBJ1-1; tentatively, D is TRBD1 (5 bases). V shed 6 bases and J shed 5 bases, with 13 bases lying between them. Germline V gene data show CDR1 as ENHRY and CDR2 as SYGVKD. The CDR3 has 13 amino acids. The CDR3 nucleotides are TGTGCCATCAGGGGAGTCGGGGGGACTGAAGCTTTCTTT. It is translated as CAIRGVGGTEAFF.

V and J are TRBV11-2 and TRBJ1-4, with D possibly TRBD1 on 6 matching bases. CDR3 length: 16 amino acids. CDR1 is SGHAT, CDR2 FQNNGV, per germline. V was cut by 1 base and J by 3 bases, with 12 bases left in between. Here the CDR3 reads CASSLARTDSNEKLFF. Here the CDR3 DNA reads TGTGCCAGCAGCTTAGCCCGGACAGACTCTAATGAAAAACTGTTTTTT.

The chain recombines TRBV5-1 with TRBJ2-7, with 8 bases identical to TRBD1. This CDR3 comprises 14 residues. The germline V gene encodes CDR1 SGHRS and CDR2 YFSETQ. V lost 4 bases and J lost 6; bases outside the gene matches: 9. The CDR3 here is CASSPTGQESEQYF. In DNA form, the CDR3 reads TGCGCCAGCAGCCCGACGGGACAGGAGAGCGAGCAGTACTTC.

This clone was seen only a few times. J is TRBJ2-5 and V is TRBV4-3, with D possibly TRBD2 on 7 matching bases. The germline gives CDR1 LGHNA, CDR2 YSLEER. Deletions cut 0 bases from V and 2 bases from J, with 16 bases between. CDR3 length: 17 amino acids. For the CDR3, the DNA is TGCGCCAGCAGCCAAGATCCTAGCGGACAGCCTCAAGAGACCCAGTACTTC. This translates into CASSQDPSGQPQETQYF.

This sequence joins TRBV19 and TRBJ2-1; perhaps TRBD1 as D (6 bases). Germline V CDR1 and CDR2: LNHDA, SQIVND (reference sequence). The CDR3 runs to 17 residues. V lost 1 base and J lost 0, with 13 bases in between. CDR3 sequence reads: CASSIGLRGSSYNEQFF. DNA of the CDR3: TGTGCCAGTAGTATAGGTTTGAGGGGGAGCTCCTACAATGAGCAGTTCTTC. The full variable domain, in which reference TRBV19 and TRBJ2-1 provide the parts outside the CDR3, is DGGITQSPKYLFRKEGQNVTLSCEQNLNHDAMYWYRQDPGQGLRLIYYSQIVNDFQKGDIAEGYSVSREKKESFPLTVTSAQKNPTAFYLCASSIGLRGSSYNEQFFGPGTRLTVL.

The chain links TRBV19 to TRBJ1-1; TRBD1 agrees at 7 bases. V was clipped by 6 bases and J by 6 bases; unmatched bases: 10. There are 14 residues in the CDR3. Germline lookup yields CDR1 LNHDA and CDR2 SQIVND (reference sequence). Here the CDR3 reads CASRYRGEVPEAFF. In DNA form, the CDR3 reads TGTGCCAGTAGGTACAGGGGCGAAGTCCCTGAAGCTTTCTTT. Variable domain in full (rest from reference TRBV19 and TRBJ1-1): DGGITQSPKYLFRKEGQNVTLSCEQNLNHDAMYWYRQDPGQGLRLIYYSQIVNDFQKGDIAEGYSVSREKKESFPLTVTSAQKNPTAFYLCASRYRGEVPEAFFGQGTRLTVV.